Each of the 27 T cell receptor beta chains below was sequenced from the same sample in a study of T cell repertoires in cytomegalovirus infection (dated by TCRdb to between 2018 and 2020). TCRdb lists the instrument as Illumina HiSeq 1500. TCRdb reran the public reads through fastp at Q25 and MiXCR, keeping productive beta chains. CDR3 protein sequences are deduplicated, and each keeps its most common genes and DNA. The sample contains 900,000 to 950,000 distinct CDR3 sequences, 30% to 40% of them found a single time. Together, the top ten hold roughly 12% of the sample. Their target antigens are unknown. The sample's treatment or condition label, in plain terms: in vitro stimulation with specific CMV peptide epitopes to enrich CMV-specific T cells. The sequences come from cultured CD8+ T cells from PBMCs, collected from culture after CMV antigen stimulation. These receptors originate from a human donor in good health (CMV status not recorded). Some clones in this sample may be carry-over from other donors' samples.

The chain joins TRBV20-1 to TRBJ2-7; D unresolved. Per the germline V gene, CDR1 is DFQATT and CDR2 is SNEGSKA (reference sequence). V lost 3 bases, J lost 3 bases, and 0 bases lay in between. The CDR3 has 9 amino acids. The CDR3 spells CSASYEQYV. In DNA, the CDR3 is TGCAGTGCTAGCTACGAGCAGTACGTC.

The chain has TRBV3-1 and TRBJ1-1; unclear D gene. The V end was cut by 3 bases, the J end by 3 bases, with 17 bases between. This CDR3 has 16 amino acids. The V gene's germline CDR1 is LGHDT and CDR2 YNNKEL (reference sequence). CDR3 coding DNA: TGTGCCAGCAGCCATTCCCAGGTATTTGAGGACACTGAAGCTTTCTTT. Translating it yields CASSHSQVFEDTEAFF.

The V gene is TRBV28, the J gene TRBJ1-5; 8 bases are a match to TRBD1. Trimming removed 6 bases from V and 6 bases from J; junction bases left unmatched: 13. Germline CDR1 reads MDHEN; CDR2 reads SYDVKM. The CDR3 sequence is 16 residues long. Here the CDR3 DNA reads TGTGCCAGCAGCCGATGGACAGGGAACACGGCTCAGCCCCAGCATTTT. This codes for CASSRWTGNTAQPQHF.

The chain couples TRBV7-4 to TRBJ2-5; 13 bases match TRBD2. Germline values: CDR1 SGHVT, CDR2 SQSDAQ. There are 14 residues in the CDR3. The ends lost 5 bases at V and 5 bases at J; junction bases unmatched: 2. Here the CDR3 reads CASSETSGGETQYF. The CDR3 DNA reads as TGTGCCAGCAGCGAGACTAGCGGGGGGGAGACCCAGTACTTC.

The genes are TRBV4-3 and TRBJ1-5; unclear D gene. Per germline, CDR1 LGHNA and CDR2 YSLEER. The CDR3 runs 14 residues. Trimming took off 2 bases at V and 9 bases at J, with 14 bases between the two ends. The CDR3 DNA sequence: TGCGCCAGCAGCCAAACGGCGGATACTCCGCCCCAGCATTTT. Translated, it gives CASSQTADTPPQHF.

The sample holds a few counts of this clonotype. CDR3 sequence reads: CASSLAQARGRSANYGYTF. As DNA, the CDR3 is TGTGCCAGCAGCTTAGCCCAGGCCAGGGGGCGTTCGGCTAACTATGGCTACACCTTC. The rearrangement uses TRBV7-9 and TRBJ1-2; 8 nucleotides align to TRBD1. V lost 0 bases, J lost 0 bases, and 12 bases stayed unmatched. There are 19 residues in the CDR3. CDR1 SEHNR and CDR2 FQNEAQ come from the germline V gene (reference sequence).

J is TRBJ2-6 and V is TRBV2, with D perhaps TRBD2 (6 bases). V lost 2 bases, J lost 0 bases, and 17 bases lay in between. Germline assignment: CDR1 SNHLY and CDR2 FYNNEI. This CDR3 has 19 residues. Here the CDR3 reads CASSELLSSDSSGANVLTF. DNA of the CDR3: TGTGCCAGCAGTGAACTTCTGTCTAGCGACAGCTCTGGGGCCAACGTCCTGACTTTC. The variable domain in full, completed from reference TRBV2 and TRBJ2-6, reads EPEVTQTPSHQVTQMGQEVILRCVPISNHLYFYWYRQILGQKVEFLVSFYNNEISEKSEIFDDQFSVERPDGSNFTLKIRSTKLEDSAMYFCASSELLSSDSSGANVLTFGAGSRLTVL.

In this sample, this clonotype turned up a few times. The chain uses TRBV19 and TRBJ1-6, with D unclear. The CDR3 covers 15 residues. The germline V gene has CDR1 LNHDA and CDR2 SQIVND (reference sequence). V was shortened by 5 bases and J by 0 bases, with 8 bases between the two germline ends. Here the CDR3 reads CASSDTSSYNSPLHF. The CDR3 nucleotides are TGTGCCAGTAGTGACACCAGCTCCTATAATTCACCCCTCCACTTT.

The chain employs TRBV6-6 and TRBJ2-3; weak D call: TRBD2 (6 bases). The CDR3 has 15 residues. V shed 0 bases and J shed 2 bases, with 9 bases lying between them. Per the germline V gene, CDR1 is MNHNY and CDR2 is SVGAGI (reference sequence). CDR3 nucleotides: TGTGCCAGCAGTTACTCGTTGCGGGACACAGATACGCAGTATTTT. Translated: CASSYSLRDTDTQYF.

A few counts support this clonotype. The chain has TRBV4-2 and TRBJ2-1; D may correspond to TRBD1 or TRBD2 (5 bases each). The CDR3 covers 15 residues. V lost 0 bases and J 4 bases, leaving 10 bases between the germline ends. Germline V gene data show CDR1 as LGHNA and CDR2 as YNFKEQ. CDR3 DNA: TGTGCCAGCAGCCAAGATTTTGGGGGTTACAATGAGCAGTTCTTC. Residues: CASSQDFGGYNEQFF.

The chain is built from TRBV19 and TRBJ2-3, with D unresolved. Deletions cut 10 bases from V and 2 bases from J, with 13 bases between. CDR3 length: 13 residues. CDR1 and CDR2 (germline): LNHDA, SQIVND (reference sequence). CDR3 bases: TGTGCCACCATAAGTGGGGTCACAGATACGCAGTATTTT. Translating gives CATISGVTDTQYF.

This clonotype came up a few times. J is TRBJ1-5 and V is TRBV27; 8 nucleotides agree with TRBD1. V lost 9 bases and J lost 4; bases outside the gene matches: 14. Germline CDR1 and CDR2: MNHEY and SMNVEV (reference sequence). This CDR3 comprises 16 residues. The CDR3 region is CASSGQGILANQPQHF. The CDR3 DNA follows: TGTGCCAGTTCCGGACAGGGCATTTTGGCAAATCAGCCCCAGCATTTT.

This clonotype has more than one count but fewer than ten. V and J are TRBV12-3 or TRBV12-4 and TRBJ1-2; D is possibly TRBD1 (5 bases). Trimming left V 3 bases short and J 6 bases short, with 26 bases between. The length of the CDR3 is 18 residues. This CDR3 reads CASSFVVPGLNLSHGYTF. CDR3 bases: TGTGCCAGCAGTTTCGTCGTTCCGGGACTAAATCTAAGCCATGGCTACACCTTC.

V usage is TRBV24-1 and J usage is TRBJ2-3; 7 bases match TRBD1. Germline trimming cut 5 bases from V and 0 bases from J; bases unmatched to any gene: 7. The V gene's germline CDR1 is KGHDR and CDR2 SFDVKD. The CDR3 contains 16 residues. CDR3 protein: CATSVPDRASTDTQYF. As DNA, the CDR3 is TGTGCCACCAGTGTTCCCGACAGGGCCAGCACAGATACGCAGTATTTT.

The table lists this clonotype with many counts. The V call is TRBV6-1, the J call TRBJ1-2, with 7 bases that match TRBD1. The CDR3 consists of 16 residues. Germline V CDR1 and CDR2: MNHNS, SASEGT. J gave up 5 bases and V 5 bases, and 14 bases lay outside the gene matches. CDR3 DNA sequence: TGTGCCAGCAGTCTGACGAGGACAGGAACGTTTTATGGCTACACCTTC. Translation gives CASSLTRTGTFYGYTF.

This chain links TRBV6-2 or TRBV6-3 with TRBJ2-1, with D perhaps TRBD2 (5 bases). The V end lost 6 bases, the J end lost 0 bases, and 18 bases lay between the germline ends. Germline CDR1 and CDR2: MNHEY and SVGEGT. The CDR3 is made up of 17 amino acids. The CDR3 sequence: CASSPVLLVNSYNEQFF. In DNA, the CDR3 is TGTGCCAGCAGCCCGGTCCTACTAGTTAACTCCTACAATGAGCAGTTCTTC.

This clonotype was seen a single time. V gene TRBV2 combines with J gene TRBJ2-1, with D maybe TRBD2 (5 bases). Germline CDR1 SNHLY, CDR2 FYNNEI. The V and J ends lost 2 bases and 2 bases respectively, with 10 bases between them. There are 15 residues in the CDR3. In DNA, the CDR3 is TGTGCCAGCAGTGAATCGGGGTTGACCTACAATGAGCAGTTCTTC. It is translated as CASSESGLTYNEQFF.

This clonotype was picked up a small number of times. J is TRBJ2-1 and V is TRBV7-9; no firm D call. The V gene's germline CDR1 is SEHNR and CDR2 FQNEAQ (reference sequence). V gave up 0 bases and J gave up 8 bases, with 14 bases separating them. The CDR3 has 15 residues. The CDR3 nucleotides read TGTGCCAGCAGCTTAGCGGACCCGGATAGGGATGAGCAGTTCTTC. This sequence encodes CASSLADPDRDEQFF. Full variable domain (missing parts from reference TRBV7-9 and TRBJ2-1): DTGVSQNPRHKITKRGQNVTFRCDPISEHNRLYWYRQTLGQGPEFLTYFQNEAQLEKSRLLSDRFSAERPKGSFSTLEIQRTEQGDSAMYLCASSLADPDRDEQFFGPGTRLTVL.

This clonotype was counted a few times. The chain carries TRBV7-2 and TRBJ2-7, with D uncertain. Germline V gives CDR1 SGHTA, CDR2 FQGNSA. Trimming stripped 4 bases from V and 3 bases from J, with 13 bases between. There are 14 residues in the CDR3. The CDR3 is CASSSHPGRYEQYF. CDR3 nucleotide sequence: TGTGCCAGCAGCTCTCACCCGGGTCGCTACGAGCAGTACTTC. The variable domain in full, completed from reference TRBV7-2 and TRBJ2-7, reads GAGVSQSPSNKVTEKGKDVELRCDPISGHTALYWYRQSLGQGLEFLIYFQGNSAPDKSGLPSDRFSAERTGGSVSTLTIQRTQQEDSAVYLCASSSHPGRYEQYFGPGTRLTVT.

This clonotype has a handful of counts. V usage is TRBV10-3 and J usage is TRBJ2-3; D remains ambiguous. V was pared by 3 bases and J by 0 bases, with 7 bases between. The germline V gene encodes CDR1 ENHRY and CDR2 SYGVKD. The CDR3 totals 14 residues. Here the CDR3 reads CAISEGYSTDTQYF. The CDR3 DNA reads as TGTGCCATCAGTGAAGGGTATAGCACAGATACGCAGTATTTT.

The V call is TRBV9, the J call TRBJ1-2, with D unclear. Trimming removed 4 bases from V and 7 bases from J, with 17 bases in between. Germline V gene lookup returns CDR1 SGDLS and CDR2 YYNGEE. The CDR3 is made up of 14 amino acids. CDR3 amino acids: CASSPSGRLFGYTF. The CDR3 region has the DNA TGTGCCAGCAGCCCCAGCGGGCGGCTCTTTGGCTACACCTTC.

This clonotype was observed a few times. The rearrangement joins TRBV19 to TRBJ1-3; a possible D gene is TRBD1 (5 bases). This CDR3 region has 16 residues. CDR1 is LNHDA and CDR2 is SQIVND in the germline V gene (reference sequence). The V end lost 6 bases, the J end lost 0 bases, and 15 bases lay between the germline ends. The CDR3 loop reads CASSVPNRISGNTIYF. CDR3 DNA sequence: TGTGCCAGTAGCGTTCCAAACAGGATCTCTGGAAACACCATATATTTT. Looking up the rest from reference TRBV19 and TRBJ1-3 gives the full variable domain: DGGITQSPKYLFRKEGQNVTLSCEQNLNHDAMYWYRQDPGQGLRLIYYSQIVNDFQKGDIAEGYSVSREKKESFPLTVTSAQKNPTAFYLCASSVPNRISGNTIYFGEGSWLTVV.

The V gene is TRBV4-1, the J gene TRBJ2-4; D tentatively reads TRBD1 or TRBD2 (5 bases each). The ends were cut back, 0 bases at V and 10 bases at J, with 13 bases in the middle. The CDR3 has 14 amino acids. Germline V gene lookup returns CDR1 MGHRA and CDR2 YSYEKL. The CDR3 protein is CASSQDGGTGIQYF. In DNA, the CDR3 is TGCGCCAGCAGCCAAGATGGGGGAACGGGGATTCAGTACTTC.

CDR3 nucleotide sequence: TGCGCCAGCAGCCAAGATACTAGCGGAACCTACAATGAGCAGTTCTTC. It encodes CASSQDTSGTYNEQFF. This chain uses TRBV4-3 with TRBJ2-1; 8 nucleotides agree with TRBD2. There are 16 residues in the CDR3. Unmatched junction bases numbered 3, after V lost 0 bases and J lost 2 bases. Germline V lookup: CDR1 LGHNA, CDR2 YSLEER.

J is TRBJ2-7 and V is TRBV15; the match to TRBD2 covers 10 bases. V trimming: 0 bases; J trimming: 5 bases; junction bases outside the gene matches: 28. The CDR3 is 23 amino acids. CDR1 is LNHNV, CDR2 YYDKDF, per germline (reference sequence). Here the CDR3 DNA reads TGTGCCACCAGCAGAGATTTTGCTGGGCTTTGGGCTAGCGGGGGCGAACCCTACCACGAGCAGTACTTC. It specifies CATSRDFAGLWASGGEPYHEQYF.

This clonotype was seen repeatedly, ten times or more. The chain is built from TRBV7-2 and TRBJ2-1; 12 nucleotides agree with TRBD2. CDR1 and CDR2 (germline): SGHTA, FQGNSA. The J segment lost 3 bases and the V segment lost 5 bases, leaving 8 bases of the junction unmatched. This CDR3 has 17 amino acids. The CDR3 loop is CASSADRLAGDYNEQFF. The CDR3 DNA reads as TGTGCCAGCAGCGCTGACCGACTAGCGGGGGACTACAATGAGCAGTTCTTC.

The chain employs TRBV12-3 or TRBV12-4 and TRBJ2-1, with a tentative D call TRBD2 (6 bases). The CDR3 covers 16 residues. Trimming cost V 5 bases and J 4 bases, with 18 bases left between them. The CDR3 nucleotides are TGTGCCAGCAGTCCCCCTGGGACTGCCTCTTACAATGAGCAGTTCTTC. Translation: CASSPPGTASYNEQFF.